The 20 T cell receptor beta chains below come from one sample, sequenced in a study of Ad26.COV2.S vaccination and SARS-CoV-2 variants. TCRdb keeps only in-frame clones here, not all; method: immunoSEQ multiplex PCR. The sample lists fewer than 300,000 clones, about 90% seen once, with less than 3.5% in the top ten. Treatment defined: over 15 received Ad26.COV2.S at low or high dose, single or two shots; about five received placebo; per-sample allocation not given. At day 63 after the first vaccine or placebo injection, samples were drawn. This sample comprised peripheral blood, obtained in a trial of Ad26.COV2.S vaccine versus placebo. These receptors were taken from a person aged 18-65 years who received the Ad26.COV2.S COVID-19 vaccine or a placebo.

CDR3 amino acids: CASSTSVAEAFF. CDR3 sequence (DNA): TGTGCCAGCAGCACCAGCGTGGCTGAAGCTTTCTTT. This chain links TRBV2 with TRBJ1-1; D gene uncertain. V was trimmed by 6 bases and J by 6 bases, leaving 11 bases between them. Germline-derived CDR1 and CDR2 are SNHLY and FYNNEI. The CDR3 sequence is 12 residues long.

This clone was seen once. CDR3 DNA sequence: TGTGCCAGCTCACTGACGGCGGGGGCTTACGAATTTTCGCAGTACTTC. Translated: CASSLTAGAYEFSQYF. The V gene is TRBV18, the J gene TRBJ2-7, with a possible D match to TRBD2 (7 bases). Germline CDR1 and CDR2: KGHSH and LQKENI. V lost 4 bases to trimming and J lost 9 bases, with 25 bases between them. The CDR3 contains 16 residues.

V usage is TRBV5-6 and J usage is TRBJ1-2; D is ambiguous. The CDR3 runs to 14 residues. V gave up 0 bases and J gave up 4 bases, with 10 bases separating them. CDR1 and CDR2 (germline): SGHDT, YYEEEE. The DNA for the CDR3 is TGTGCCAGCAGCTTGGACGACAATATCTATGGCTACACCTTC. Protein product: CASSLDDNIYGYTF.

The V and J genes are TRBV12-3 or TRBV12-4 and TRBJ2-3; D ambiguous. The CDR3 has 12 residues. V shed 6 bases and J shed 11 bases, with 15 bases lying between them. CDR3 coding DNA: TGTGCCAGCAGCCCGCCCGTGATGATGCAGTATTTT. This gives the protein CASSPPVMMQYF.

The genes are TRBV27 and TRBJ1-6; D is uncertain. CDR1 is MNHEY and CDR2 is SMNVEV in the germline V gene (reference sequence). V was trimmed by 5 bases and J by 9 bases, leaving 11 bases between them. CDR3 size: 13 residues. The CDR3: CASSGSLASPLHF. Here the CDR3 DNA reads TGTGCCAGCAGTGGGTCCCTGGCTTCACCCCTCCACTTT.

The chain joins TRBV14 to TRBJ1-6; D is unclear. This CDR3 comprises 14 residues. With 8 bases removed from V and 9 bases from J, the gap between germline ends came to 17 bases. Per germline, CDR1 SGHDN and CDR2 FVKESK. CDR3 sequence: CASRSEIRRSPLHF. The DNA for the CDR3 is TGTGCCAGCCGTAGCGAGATTCGGCGTTCACCCCTCCACTTT.

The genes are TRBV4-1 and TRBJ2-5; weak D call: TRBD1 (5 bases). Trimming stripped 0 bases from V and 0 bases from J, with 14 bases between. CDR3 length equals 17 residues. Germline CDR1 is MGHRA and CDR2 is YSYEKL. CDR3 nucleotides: TGCGCCAGCAGCCAAGATCCCAACACAGGAGACCAAGAGACCCAGTACTTC. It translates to CASSQDPNTGDQETQYF.

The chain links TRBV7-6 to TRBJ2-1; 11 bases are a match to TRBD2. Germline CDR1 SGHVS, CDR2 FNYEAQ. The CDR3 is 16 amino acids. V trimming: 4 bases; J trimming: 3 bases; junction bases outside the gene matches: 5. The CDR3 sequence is CASSSPTSGGYNEQFF. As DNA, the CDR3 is TGTGCCAGCAGCTCGCCTACTAGCGGGGGCTACAATGAGCAGTTCTTC.

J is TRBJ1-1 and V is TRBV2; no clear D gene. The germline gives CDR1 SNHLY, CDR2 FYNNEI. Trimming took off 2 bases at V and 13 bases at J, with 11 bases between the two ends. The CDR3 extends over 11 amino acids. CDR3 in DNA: TGTGCCAGCAGTGAACTTTTGGACGGTTTCTTT. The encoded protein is CASSELLDGFF. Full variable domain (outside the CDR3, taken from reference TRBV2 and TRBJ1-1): EPEVTQTPSHQVTQMGQEVILRCVPISNHLYFYWYRQILGQKVEFLVSFYNNEISEKSEIFDDQFSVERPDGSNFTLKIRSTKLEDSAMYFCASSELLDGFFGQGTRLTVV.

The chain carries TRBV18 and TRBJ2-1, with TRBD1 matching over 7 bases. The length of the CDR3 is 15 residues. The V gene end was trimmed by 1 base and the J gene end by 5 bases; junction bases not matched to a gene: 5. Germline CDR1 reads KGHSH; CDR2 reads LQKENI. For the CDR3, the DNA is TGTGCCAGCTCACCACAAGGACAGGCGAACAATGAGCAGTTCTTC. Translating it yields CASSPQGQANNEQFF. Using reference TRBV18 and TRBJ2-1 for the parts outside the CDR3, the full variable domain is NAGVMQNPRHLVRRRGQEARLRCSPMKGHSHVYWYRQLPEEGLKFMVYLQKENIIDESGMPKERFSAEFPKEGPSILRIQQVVRGDSAAYFCASSPQGQANNEQFFGPGTRLTVL.

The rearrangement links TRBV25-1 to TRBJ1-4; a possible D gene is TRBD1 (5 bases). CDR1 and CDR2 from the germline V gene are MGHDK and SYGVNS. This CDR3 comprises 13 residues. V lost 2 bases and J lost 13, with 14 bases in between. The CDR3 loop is CASSEVRGGGLFF. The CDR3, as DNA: TGTGCCAGCAGTGAAGTCCGCGGTGGGGGACTGTTTTTT.

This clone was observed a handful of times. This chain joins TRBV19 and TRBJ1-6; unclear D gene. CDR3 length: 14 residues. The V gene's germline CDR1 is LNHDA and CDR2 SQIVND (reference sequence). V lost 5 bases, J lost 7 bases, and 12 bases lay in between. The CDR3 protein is CASSVDSLNSPLHF. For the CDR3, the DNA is TGTGCCAGTAGTGTCGACTCCCTGAATTCACCCCTCCACTTT.

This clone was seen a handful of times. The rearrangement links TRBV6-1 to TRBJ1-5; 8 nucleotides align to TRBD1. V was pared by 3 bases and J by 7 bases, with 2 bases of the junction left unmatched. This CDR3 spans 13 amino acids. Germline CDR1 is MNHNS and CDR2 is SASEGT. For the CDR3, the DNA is TGTGCCAGCAGTGACAGGGACAGGCAGCCCCAGCATTTT. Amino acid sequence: CASSDRDRQPQHF.

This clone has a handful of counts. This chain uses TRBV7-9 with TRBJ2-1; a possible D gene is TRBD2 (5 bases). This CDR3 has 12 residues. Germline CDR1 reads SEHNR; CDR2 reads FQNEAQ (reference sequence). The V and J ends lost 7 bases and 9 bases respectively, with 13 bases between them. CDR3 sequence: CASTSEVTEQFF. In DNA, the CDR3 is TGTGCCAGCACCTCGGAGGTTACTGAGCAGTTCTTC.

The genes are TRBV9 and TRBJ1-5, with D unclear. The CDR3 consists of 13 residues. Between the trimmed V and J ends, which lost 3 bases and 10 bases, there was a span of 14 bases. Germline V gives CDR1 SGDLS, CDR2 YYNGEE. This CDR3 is CASSESPHKPQHF. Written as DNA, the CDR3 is TGTGCCAGCAGCGAGAGCCCTCATAAACCCCAGCATTTT.

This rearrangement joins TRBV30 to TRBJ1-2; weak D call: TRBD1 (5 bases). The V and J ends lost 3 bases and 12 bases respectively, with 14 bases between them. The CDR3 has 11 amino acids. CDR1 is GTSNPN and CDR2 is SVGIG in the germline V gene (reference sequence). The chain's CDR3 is CAWRSWGADTF. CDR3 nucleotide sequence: TGTGCCTGGAGGTCGTGGGGCGCGGACACCTTC. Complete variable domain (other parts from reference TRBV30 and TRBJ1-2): SQTIHQWPATLVQPVGSPLSLECTVEGTSNPNLYWYRQAAGRGLQLLFYSVGIGQISSEVPQNLSASRPQDRQFILSSKKLLLSDSGFYLCAWRSWGADTFGSGTRLTVV.

The CDR3 region has the DNA TGTGCCAGCAGCGTTCCAAGAAACATTCAGTACTTC. This translates into CASSVPRNIQYF. The V and J genes are TRBV11-2 and TRBJ2-4; D remains unclear. V was cut by 5 bases and J by 6 bases, with 8 bases left in between. The CDR3 runs to 12 residues. Germline values: CDR1 SGHAT, CDR2 FQNNGV.

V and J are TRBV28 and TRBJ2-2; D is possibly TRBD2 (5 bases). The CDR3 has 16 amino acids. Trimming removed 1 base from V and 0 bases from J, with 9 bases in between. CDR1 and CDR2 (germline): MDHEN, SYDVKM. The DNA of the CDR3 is TGTGCCAGCAGTTTATTCCCGGGAACGAACACCGGGGAGCTGTTTTTT. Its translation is CASSLFPGTNTGELFF. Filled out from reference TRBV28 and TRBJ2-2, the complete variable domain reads DVKVTQSSRYLVKRTGEKVFLECVQDMDHENMFWYRQDPGLGLRLIYFSYDVKMKEKGDIPEGYSVSREKKERFSLILESASTNQTSMYLCASSLFPGTNTGELFFGEGSRLTVL.

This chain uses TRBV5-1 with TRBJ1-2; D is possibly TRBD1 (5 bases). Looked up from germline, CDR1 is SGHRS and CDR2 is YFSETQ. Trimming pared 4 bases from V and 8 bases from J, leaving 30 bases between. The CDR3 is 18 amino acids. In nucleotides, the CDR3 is TGCGCCAGCAGCCCCTTGGATGGGGACGGATCTATGGGGTTGGGCTACACCTTC. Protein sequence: CASSPLDGDGSMGLGYTF.

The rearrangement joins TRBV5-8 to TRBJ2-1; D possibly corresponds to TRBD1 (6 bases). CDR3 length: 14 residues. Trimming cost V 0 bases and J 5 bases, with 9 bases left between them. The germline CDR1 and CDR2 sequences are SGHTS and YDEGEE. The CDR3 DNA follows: TGTGCCAGCAGCTTGGGGACAGACCACAATGAGCAGTTCTTC. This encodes CASSLGTDHNEQFF.